These T cell receptor beta chains were read from a single sample in a study of T cell responses to AZD1222 COVID-19 vaccine. Only in-frame clones appear in the TCRdb table, and some are missing; sequencing was by immunoSEQ multiplex PCR. Of around 140,000 clones listed, roughly nine tenths are singletons. The source material was peripheral blood, sampled 28 days after the second AZD1222 dose. The source is an adult who received the AZD1222 COVID-19 vaccine. CDR3s leave out the opening cysteine and the closing phenylalanine or tryptophan.

v_call,cdr3_aa
TRBV5-1,ASSLGGTDAGYT
TRBV10-3,AISEWEGEAF
TRBV9,ASSVRLAGYNEQF
TRBV5-6,ASSLITAEKLF
TRBV11-3,ASSSQGSNYGYT
TRBV30,AWETGLASHEQF
TRBV3-1/TRBV3-2,ASSSRTSGSYNEQF
TRBV6-6,ASSWGGDTEAF
TRBV30,AWESRGEAF
TRBV19,ASSRLQGSGNTIY
TRBV18,ASSPTGLTDTQY
TRBV4-1,ASSQESGGETQY
TRBV7-8,ASSLARETQY
TRBV6-5,ASGRDRSNSPLH
TRBV14,ASSQVVTGTPY
TRBV7-2,ASSLGGGGGYTEAF
TRBV3-1/TRBV3-2,ASSIGRGLLATEAF
TRBV11-3,ASSSREDYGYT
TRBV19,ASRTGSMNTEAF
TRBV9,ASSPRRVQETQY
TRBV19,ASSIIGGGARTGELF
TRBV9,ASSVGVGPSGNTIY
TRBV4-2,ASSQDSLVAALHTGELF
TRBV29-1,SVEDRGNTEAF
TRBV29-1,SVDPSLHTSYGYT
TRBV30,ASAPDSNTGELF
TRBV19,ASRVGLAATDTQY
TRBV30,AWSLGLAGVNEQF
TRBV11-3,ASSLTGTNEKLF
TRBV29-1,SLRLAGAYNEQF
TRBV9,ASSPGLIPSGANVLT
TRBV19,ASSIKLSGANVLT
TRBV5-6,ASSFSSYTQDNYGYT
TRBV18,ASSPEISRTGPSELF
TRBV11-3,ASSFGPRETQY
TRBV6-5,ASRTQADTQY
TRBV7-8,ASSLDGGSNQPQH
TRBV2,ASSEVSGGLNYEQY
TRBV6-5,ASSYSRGLADTQY
TRBV3-1/TRBV3-2,ASSHSEGTSTDTQY
TRBV7-2,ASSLARESYKGYT
TRBV3-1/TRBV3-2,ASSSDSLAIADTQY
TRBV10-3,AISESTLGRPSGNTIY
TRBV18,ASSPRGGQVDEQY
TRBV6-6,ASSLAWGQDNQPQH
TRBV14,ASSQSYEQY
TRBV2,ASIAGITGELF
TRBV19,ASSIIDEQF
TRBV29-1,SAGGEWETQY
TRBV12-3/TRBV12-4,ASSLRRNTEAF
TRBV30,ACLRIPDLNYGYT
TRBV4-2,ASSQEDGTGYNEQF
TRBV7-9,ASSLAFSGLSYNEQF
TRBV5-1,ASSLVGQGLVRTDTQY
TRBV30,AWDSPGLDTGELF